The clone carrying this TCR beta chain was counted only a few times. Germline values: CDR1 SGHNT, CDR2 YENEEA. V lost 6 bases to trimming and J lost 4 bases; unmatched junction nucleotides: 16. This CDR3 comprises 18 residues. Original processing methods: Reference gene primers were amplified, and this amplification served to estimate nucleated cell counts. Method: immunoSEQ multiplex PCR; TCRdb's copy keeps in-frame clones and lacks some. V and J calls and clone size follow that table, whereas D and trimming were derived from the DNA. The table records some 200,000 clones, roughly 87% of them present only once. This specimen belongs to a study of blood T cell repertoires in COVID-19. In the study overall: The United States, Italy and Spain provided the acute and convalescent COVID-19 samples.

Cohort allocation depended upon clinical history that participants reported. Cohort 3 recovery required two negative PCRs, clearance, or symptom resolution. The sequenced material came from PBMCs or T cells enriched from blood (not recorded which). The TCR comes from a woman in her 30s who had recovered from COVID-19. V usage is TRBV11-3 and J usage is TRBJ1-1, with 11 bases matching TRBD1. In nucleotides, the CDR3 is TGTGCCAGCAGTTATCTGTTAGGGCCCGGGACAGGGGGCACTGAAGCTTTCTTT. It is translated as CASSYLLGPGTGGTEAFF.